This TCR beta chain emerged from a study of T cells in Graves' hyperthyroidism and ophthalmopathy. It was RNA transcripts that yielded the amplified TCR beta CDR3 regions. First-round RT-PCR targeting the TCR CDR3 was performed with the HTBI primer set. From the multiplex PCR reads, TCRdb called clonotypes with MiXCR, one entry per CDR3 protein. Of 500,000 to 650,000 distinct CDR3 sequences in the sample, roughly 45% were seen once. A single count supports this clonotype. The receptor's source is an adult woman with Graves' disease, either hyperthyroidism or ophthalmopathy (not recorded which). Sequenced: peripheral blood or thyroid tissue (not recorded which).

The CDR3 here is CASSSPSGPYEQYF. Written as DNA, the CDR3 is TGTGCCAGCAGCTCACCTAGCGGACCCTACGAGCAGTACTTC. V gene TRBV7-9 combines with J gene TRBJ2-7; 7 nucleotides line up with TRBD2. CDR1 and CDR2 from the germline V gene are SEHNR and FQNEAQ (reference sequence). The trim removed 4 bases at V and 2 bases at J, leaving 5 bases unmatched. The CDR3 consists of 14 residues.